There are many counts of the clone carrying this T cell receptor beta chain. No antigen is known for it. Ophthalmopathy patients showed a Clinical Activity Score of at least 3, NOSPECS grade of at least 4 and duration under 3 months. In making diagnoses, clinical symptoms, serum thyroxine and TRAb, thyroid ultrasound and orbital computed tomography were all used. This sample was taken from a study of T cells in Graves' hyperthyroidism and ophthalmopathy. Study-wide results and caveats: From stable hyperthyroidism, ophthalmopathy was separated by a 13 V-J model.

Authors of the study amplified TCR beta CDR3 regions from RNA transcripts. HTBI primers drove first-round RT-PCR of the TCR CDR3. A single record per CDR3 protein comes from TCRdb applying MiXCR to the multiplex PCR reads. Of 400,000 or so distinct CDR3 sequences in the sample, around 13% were seen once. The CDR3 is made up of 15 amino acids. Germline-derived CDR1 and CDR2 are GTSNPN and SVGIG (reference sequence). The V and J ends lost 3 bases and 0 bases, in that order; junction bases with no gene match: 4. The V and J genes are TRBV30 and TRBJ1-5; the match to TRBD1 covers 8 bases. The receptor's source is a woman aged 25 to 39 with Graves' ophthalmopathy. Sequencing used blood. CDR3 in DNA: TGTGCCTGGAGGGTACAGGGGGGTAGCAATCAGCCCCAGCATTTT. Its translation: CAWRVQGGSNQPQHF.